This is a list of T cell receptor beta chains from one sample in a study of siplizumab effects on memory and regulatory T cells. Sequencing was performed with immunoSEQ multiplex PCR; in TCRdb, only in-frame clones are kept and a portion is missing. Altogether nearly 85,000 clones are present, roughly 89% being singletons, with the ten largest covering more than 1.5%. The sequenced sample was Tregs sorted from blood. Source of these receptors: a human donor in good health. Both conserved end residues are trimmed from each CDR3. Each record gives: J gene, V gene, CDR3 protein.

>TRBJ2-1|TRBV5-1
ASSPSSHPYNEQF
>TRBJ1-2|TRBV11-2
ASSQTGTGSNYGYT
>TRBJ2-5|TRBV7-3
ASSLGGQGIRETQY
>TRBJ1-5|TRBV11-3
ASSLHIPAGCLYSNQPQH
>TRBJ1-2|TRBV18
ASSPQGADGYT
>TRBJ1-3|TRBV9
ASSANWPGNTIY
>TRBJ1-2|TRBV6-4
ASSPTTGDGYT
>TRBJ2-7|TRBV29-1
SVVRSFDEQY
>TRBJ2-7|TRBV5-1
ASSLGGGSSYEQY
>TRBJ1-5|TRBV4-3
ASSQDLSSPQH
>TRBJ1-1|TRBV19
ASSIGQVNTEAF
>TRBJ1-5|TRBV5-5
ASSLRAGTGGAGNQPQH
>TRBJ2-5|TRBV25-1
ASSFEGTGYQETQY
>TRBJ2-1|TRBV19
ASSYDSNPHNEQF
>TRBJ2-3|TRBV7-8
ASSYRDRGPTDTQY
>TRBJ1-4|TRBV5-1
ASSGTGRVEEKLF
>TRBJ2-1|TRBV4-2
ASSQARLAGGPREQF
>TRBJ2-5|TRBV10-2
ASSGAERSWETQY
>TRBJ2-7|TRBV25-1
ASSLAGGPYEQY
>TRBJ2-1|TRBV7-9
ASSLRQGDNEQF
>TRBJ2-5|TRBV9
ASSPRRVQETQY
>TRBJ2-3|TRBV13
ASSSETGSTDTQY
>TRBJ1-2|TRBV5-1
ASSVQGYGYT
>TRBJ2-3|TRBV11-2
ASSRRQHLNTDTQY
>TRBJ2-2|TRBV6-6
ASSQAGELF
>TRBJ2-5|TRBV6-1
ASRPTGGRETQY
>TRBJ1-6|TRBV6-5
ASSLGNSPLH
>TRBJ1-2|TRBV6-5
ASSYRGTGDYGYT
>TRBJ2-5|TRBV2
ASRLTSAQETQY
>TRBJ1-2|TRBV7-9
ASTHGVGYT
>TRBJ1-5|TRBV20-1
SAGRTGPQH
>TRBJ1-6|TRBV27
ASSPTGPYNSPLH
>TRBJ1-5|TRBV5-6
ASSRGPGRYGVRGQPQH
>TRBJ1-4|TRBV4-1
ASSPLLGKLF
>TRBJ1-5|TRBV9
ASSVGWEQPQH
>TRBJ2-1|TRBV5-1
ASSLAQGADEQF
>TRBJ1-2|TRBV5-6
ASSKGQGTVMGGS
>TRBJ1-1|TRBV7-2
ASSLGAAMNTEAF
>TRBJ2-1|TRBV7-9
ASSLAGVSYNEQF
>TRBJ1-1|TRBV7-9
ASSTPRRGLFVTEAF
>TRBJ1-5|TRBV7-6
ASRSDRLMRNQPQH
>TRBJ1-6|TRBV6-1
ASSAGLRRVNSPLH
>TRBJ2-1|TRBV7-2
ASSLGRGHYNEQF
>TRBJ2-7|TRBV12-5
ASGLESLEQY
>TRBJ1-5|TRBV30
AWDRGNQPQH
>TRBJ1-1|TRBV6-1
ASSVPVFGQANTEAF
>TRBJ2-2|TRBV27
ASSRQADTGELF
>TRBJ2-2|TRBV18
ASSLTGGELF
>TRBJ1-1|TRBV27
ASSLSWGQGTEAF